This T cell receptor beta chain was identified during a study of shared clonotypes between healthy human individuals. Study-wide context: Plates per donor: three CD4 naive, three CD4 memory, two CD8 naive, one CD8 memory.

Healthy HIV-negative adults with no recent acute infections or vaccinations were recruited as donors. Profiling relied on immunoSEQ multiplex PCR, and the TCRdb table lists in-frame clones only, not all of them. The sample yields some 580,000 clones, around 97% seen once. Study conclusions and caveats: Sorted-subset sequencing, rarefaction showed, was incomplete despite large depth.

As regards this clone: Its antigen is still unknown.

The CDR3 is made up of 16 amino acids. V lost 1 base and J 4 bases, leaving 17 bases between the germline ends. The V gene's germline CDR1 is SGHDT and CDR2 YYEEEE. The clonotype comes from a woman aged 30 to 39 in good health. J is TRBJ1-2 and V is TRBV5-6; D perhaps matches TRBD1 (5 bases). Sequencing was performed on naive CD4+ T cells sorted from blood. The sample's subset: CD45RA+ positively selected. This CDR3 is CASSLSGGMGSYGYTF. The CDR3 coding sequence is TGTGCCAGCAGCTTGAGCGGGGGGATGGGTAGCTATGGCTACACCTTC.